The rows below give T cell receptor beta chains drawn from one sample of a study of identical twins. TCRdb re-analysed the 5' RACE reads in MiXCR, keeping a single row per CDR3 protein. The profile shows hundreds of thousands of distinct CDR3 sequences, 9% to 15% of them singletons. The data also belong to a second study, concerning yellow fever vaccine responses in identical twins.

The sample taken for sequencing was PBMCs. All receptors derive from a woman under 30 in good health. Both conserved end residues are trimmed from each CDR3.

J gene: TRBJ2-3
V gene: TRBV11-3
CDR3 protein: ASRQVTDTQY

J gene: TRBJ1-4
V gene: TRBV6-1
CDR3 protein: ASSKFYRTTNEKLF

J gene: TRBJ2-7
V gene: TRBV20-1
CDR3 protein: SARDRRGRIYEQY

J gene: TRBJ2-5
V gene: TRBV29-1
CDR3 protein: SVWTGLAETQY

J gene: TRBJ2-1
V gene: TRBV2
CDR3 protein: ASSPPPPALAGFEQF

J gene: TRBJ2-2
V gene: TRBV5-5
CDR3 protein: TSSLFPGNTGELF

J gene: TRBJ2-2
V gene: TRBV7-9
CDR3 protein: ASSLRRGSTGELF

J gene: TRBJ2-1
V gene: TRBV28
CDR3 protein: ASRLGTSGRSSYNEQF

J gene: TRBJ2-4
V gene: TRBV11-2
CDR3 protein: ASSFGRENIQY

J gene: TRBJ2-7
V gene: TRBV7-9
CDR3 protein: ASSSTGTGSYEQY

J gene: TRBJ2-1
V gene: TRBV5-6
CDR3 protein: ASSYTGSSYNEQF

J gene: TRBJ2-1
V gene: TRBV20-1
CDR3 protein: SAPKTGGV